This passage covers 4 T cell receptor beta chains from one sample sequenced in a study of T-cell reconstitution after alpha-beta-depleted transplantation in children. A TCRbeta library incorporating unique molecular identifiers was prepared. TCRdb itself ran the PCR reads through MiXCR, one entry per CDR3 protein. The sample includes about 610,000 distinct CDR3 sequences, about 10% of them seen just once. The source material was PBMCs from the stem cell graft donor, sampled from the stem cell graft. The receptors originated from a human donor who donated a stem cell graft to a child with acute myeloid leukemia.

This clonotype was observed a handful of times. The genes are TRBV10-3 and TRBJ1-1; 10 bases are a match to TRBD1. The germline V gene encodes CDR1 ENHRY and CDR2 SYGVKD. Losses at the gene ends were 4 bases for V and 7 bases for J; bases not matched to a gene: 6. There are 14 residues in the CDR3. The DNA of the CDR3 is TGTGCCATCAGTGGAGGACAGGGGGTGGTTGAAGCTTTCTTT. As protein: CAISGGQGVVEAFF.

This clonotype came up a few times. This chain uses TRBV19 with TRBJ2-1, with TRBD2 matching 8 bases. This CDR3 is 18 amino acids long. The junction had 10 bases not matched to a gene; V was cut back by 0 bases and J by 3 bases. Germline loops: CDR1 LNHDA, CDR2 SQIVND (reference sequence). This chain's CDR3 is CASSIDWGGRSLYNEQFF. The CDR3 nucleotides are TGTGCCAGTAGTATAGATTGGGGCGGGAGGTCCCTCTACAATGAGCAGTTCTTC.

The rearrangement joins TRBV5-5 to TRBJ2-1; TRBD1 might be the D (5 bases). Trimming removed 4 bases at V and 0 bases at J, with 11 bases between. This CDR3 region has 15 residues. Germline-derived CDR1 and CDR2 are SGHKS and YYEKEE (reference sequence). The CDR3, as DNA: TGTGCCAGCAGCCAGACAGTTACCTCCTACAATGAGCAGTTCTTC. Translating it yields CASSQTVTSYNEQFF. The variable domain in full, completed from reference TRBV5-5 and TRBJ2-1, reads DAGVTQSPTHLIKTRGQQVTLRCSPISGHKSVSWYQQVLGQGPQFIFQYYEKEERGRGNFPDRFSARQFPNYSSELNVNALLLGDSALYLCASSQTVTSYNEQFFGPGTRLTVL.

This clonotype was observed a few times. The V call is TRBV5-1, the J call TRBJ2-5; possible D gene TRBD2, 6 bases. With 7 bases removed from V and 5 bases from J, the gap between germline ends came to 18 bases. This CDR3 is 14 amino acids long. Per the germline V gene, CDR1 is SGHRS and CDR2 is YFSETQ. DNA of the CDR3: TGCGCCAGCGGACCCCGGGAGCGGGTGGAGACCCAGTACTTC. As protein: CASGPRERVETQYF.